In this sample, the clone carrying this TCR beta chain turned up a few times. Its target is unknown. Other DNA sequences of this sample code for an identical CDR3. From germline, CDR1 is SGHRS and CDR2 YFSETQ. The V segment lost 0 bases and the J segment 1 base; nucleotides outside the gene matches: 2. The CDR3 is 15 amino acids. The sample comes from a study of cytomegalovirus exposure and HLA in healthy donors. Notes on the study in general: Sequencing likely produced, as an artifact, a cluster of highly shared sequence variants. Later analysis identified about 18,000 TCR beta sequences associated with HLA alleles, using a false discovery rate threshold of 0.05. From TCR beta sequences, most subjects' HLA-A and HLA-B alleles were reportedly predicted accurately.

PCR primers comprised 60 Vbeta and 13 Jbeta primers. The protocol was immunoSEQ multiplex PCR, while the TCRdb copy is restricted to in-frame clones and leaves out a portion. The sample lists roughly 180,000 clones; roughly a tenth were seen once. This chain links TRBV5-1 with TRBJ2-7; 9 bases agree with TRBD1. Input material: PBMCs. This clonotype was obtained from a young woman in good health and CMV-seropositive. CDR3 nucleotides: TGCGCCAGCAGCTTGGTAGGACAGGGGTCCTACGAGCAGTACTTC. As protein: CASSLVGQGSYEQYF.